Listed here are 10 T cell receptor beta chains from one sample, sequenced in a study of beta chain features in type 1 diabetes. Reverse transcription of all isolated RNA meant that expressed TCRB transcripts were sequenced. The table came from immunoSEQ multiplex PCR; TCRdb's copy has only in-frame clones and leaves some out. The repertoire has almost 350,000 clones, about a tenth of them found once; the top ten carry roughly 1%. Study conclusions and caveats: People with Type 1 diabetes carried modestly yet significantly shorter TCRB CDR3s in all four CD4+ subsets.

The antigens these receptors bind are not known. Sequencing was performed on central memory CD4+ T cells from blood. The source is a man aged 25 to 40 with type 1 diabetes.

In this sample, this clone turned up once. Given a much more abundant clone one base away, this may be a read error. The rearrangement links TRBV7-9 to TRBJ2-3, with TRBD2 matching over 7 bases. This CDR3 contains 13 residues. Trimming at V came to 5 bases and at J to 1 base, leaving 0 bases not matched to a gene. CDR1 and CDR2 (germline): SEHNR, FQNEAQ (reference sequence). The CDR3 coding sequence is TGTGCCAGCAGCGCGGGGGGCACAGATACGCAGTATTTT. Protein product: CASSAGGTDTQYF.

The rearrangement joins TRBV10-3 to TRBJ1-6, with 9 bases aligning to TRBD1. The CDR3 consists of 17 residues. Trimming took 0 bases from V and 7 from J; bases not matched to a gene: 7. Germline loops: CDR1 ENHRY, CDR2 SYGVKD. Here the CDR3 reads CAISESHAGTGNSPLHF. Here the CDR3 DNA reads TGTGCCATCAGTGAGTCACATGCCGGGACAGGGAATTCACCCCTCCACTTT.

This chain joins TRBV4-3 and TRBJ1-2; D unclear. The CDR3 length is 13 residues. The ends were cut back, 7 bases at V and 2 bases at J, with 11 bases in the middle. Germline V lookup: CDR1 LGHNA, CDR2 YSLEER. Written as DNA, the CDR3 is TGCGCCAGCACCACTCTGGGCAACTATGGCTACACCTTC. Its protein is CASTTLGNYGYTF.

The chain carries TRBV2 and TRBJ1-2; D is ambiguous. In germline, CDR1 is SNHLY, CDR2 FYNNEI. The CDR3 covers 14 residues. V gave up 7 bases and J gave up 0 bases, with 12 bases separating them. The CDR3 sequence: CASTTAIANYGYTF. The CDR3 region has the DNA TGTGCCAGCACTACAGCTATAGCTAACTATGGCTACACCTTC.

The chain uses TRBV5-1 and TRBJ2-2; 9 bases line up with TRBD1. The germline CDR1 and CDR2 sequences are SGHRS and YFSETQ. The V and J ends lost 6 bases and 9 bases, in that order; junction bases with no gene match: 9. CDR3 length: 14 amino acids. CDR3: CASTPGQGIRELFF. The DNA of the CDR3 is TGCGCCAGCACCCCGGGACAGGGTATTAGGGAGCTGTTTTTT. The full variable domain, its missing parts supplied by reference TRBV5-1 and TRBJ2-2, is KAGVTQTPRYLIKTRGQQVTLSCSPISGHRSVSWYQQTPGQGLQFLFEYFSETQRNKGNFPGRFSGRQFSNSRSEMNVSTLELGDSALYLCASTPGQGIRELFFGEGSRLTVL.

The chain couples TRBV5-6 to TRBJ2-7; D remains unclear. The V gene's germline CDR1 is SGHDT and CDR2 YYEEEE. The CDR3 has 13 amino acids. Between the trimmed V and J ends, which lost 0 bases and 3 bases, there was a span of 7 bases. CDR3 residues: CASSLGRVYEQYF. CDR3 nucleotides: TGTGCCAGCAGCTTGGGCAGAGTCTACGAGCAGTACTTC.

V gene TRBV19 combines with J gene TRBJ1-1; 8 bases line up with TRBD1. This CDR3 spans 15 amino acids. V was pared by 4 bases and J by 1 base, with 5 bases of the junction left unmatched. Germline values: CDR1 LNHDA, CDR2 SQIVND (reference sequence). Written as DNA, the CDR3 is TGTGCCAGTAGTAGGGACAGGTTATCGAACACTGAAGCTTTCTTT. It translates to CASSRDRLSNTEAFF.

The V gene is TRBV11-2, the J gene TRBJ2-1; 10 nucleotides agree with TRBD1. CDR1 is SGHAT, CDR2 FQNNGV, per germline. The junction had 10 bases not matched to a gene; V was cut back by 4 bases and J by 7 bases. The CDR3 runs 16 residues. The CDR3 region is CASSSLRDRGFNEQFF. The CDR3 nucleotides are TGTGCCAGCAGCTCTCTCCGGGACAGGGGATTTAATGAGCAGTTCTTC.

There are a few counts of this clone. V usage is TRBV7-2 and J usage is TRBJ1-1; a possible D gene is TRBD1 (5 bases). Germline V gene lookup returns CDR1 SGHTA and CDR2 FQGNSA. V dropped 2 bases and J dropped 7 bases, with 11 bases sitting between them. CDR3 length: 13 amino acids. The CDR3 region is CASSLNMRGEAFF. The CDR3 DNA follows: TGTGCCAGCAGCTTAAACATGAGGGGTGAAGCTTTCTTT.

This clone has more than one count but fewer than ten. The chain links TRBV11-2 to TRBJ2-3, with TRBD2 as a possible D gene (6 bases). Trimming left V 7 bases short and J 12 bases short, with 14 bases between. The CDR3 covers 11 residues. Per germline, CDR1 SGHAT and CDR2 FQNNGV. The CDR3 spells CASTSAGSQYF. CDR3 sequence (DNA): TGTGCCAGCACTAGCGCGGGTTCCCAGTATTTT.